This section outlines one T cell receptor beta chain sequence together with its context. This table comes from immunoSEQ multiplex PCR, and its TCRdb copy is limited to in-frame clones, with some not included. This sample has fewer than 200,000 clones; 80% to 90% occur once, and the top ten carry about an eighth. This entry is derived from a study of blood T cell repertoires in COVID-19. The CDR3 has 12 amino acids. Trimming took off 5 bases at V and 13 bases at J, with 15 bases between the two ends. CDR1 and CDR2 from the germline V gene are SGHTA and FQGTGA. The V call is TRBV7-3, the J call TRBJ2-1; possibly TRBD2 for D (5 bases). What was sequenced was peripheral blood. The sequence was obtained from a woman aged 70 to 79 with COVID-19, enrolled during active disease. In DNA, the CDR3 is TGTGCCAGCAGCCAAGACGGGATACACCAGTTCTTC. The encoded protein is CASSQDGIHQFF.